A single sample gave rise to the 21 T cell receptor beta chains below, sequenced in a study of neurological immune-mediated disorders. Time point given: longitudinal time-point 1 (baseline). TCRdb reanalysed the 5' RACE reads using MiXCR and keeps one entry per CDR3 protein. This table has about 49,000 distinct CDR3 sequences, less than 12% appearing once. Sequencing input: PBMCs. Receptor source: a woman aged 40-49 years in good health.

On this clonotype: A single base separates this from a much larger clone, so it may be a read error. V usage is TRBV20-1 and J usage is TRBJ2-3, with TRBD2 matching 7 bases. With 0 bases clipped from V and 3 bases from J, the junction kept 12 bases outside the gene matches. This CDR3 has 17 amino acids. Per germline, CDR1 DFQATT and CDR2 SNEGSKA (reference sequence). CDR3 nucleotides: TGCAGTGCTAGAGATCTCGGGAGGAGGGTGAAGACAGATACGCAGTATTTT. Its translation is CSARDLGRRVKTDTQYF.

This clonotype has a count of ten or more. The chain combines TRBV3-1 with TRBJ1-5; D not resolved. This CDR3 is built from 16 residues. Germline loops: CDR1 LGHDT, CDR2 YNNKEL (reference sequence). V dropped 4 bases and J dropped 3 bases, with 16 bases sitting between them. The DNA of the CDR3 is TGTGCCAGCAGCCTCCACCCGAACGTGGCCAATCAGCCCCAGCATTTT. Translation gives CASSLHPNVANQPQHF.

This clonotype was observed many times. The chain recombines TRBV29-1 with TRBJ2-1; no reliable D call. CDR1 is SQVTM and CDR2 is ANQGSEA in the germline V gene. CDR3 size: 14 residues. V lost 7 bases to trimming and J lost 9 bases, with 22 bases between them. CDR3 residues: CSGKGATPEGEQFF. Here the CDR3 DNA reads TGCAGCGGCAAAGGAGCCACCCCGGAAGGTGAGCAGTTCTTC.

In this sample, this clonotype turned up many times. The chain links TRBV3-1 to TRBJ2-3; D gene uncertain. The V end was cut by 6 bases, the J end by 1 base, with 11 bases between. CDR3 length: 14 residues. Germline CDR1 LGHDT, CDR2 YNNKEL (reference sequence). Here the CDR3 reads CASRPLGRTDTQYF. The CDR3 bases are TGTGCCAGCAGGCCCCTAGGACGCACAGATACGCAGTATTTT.

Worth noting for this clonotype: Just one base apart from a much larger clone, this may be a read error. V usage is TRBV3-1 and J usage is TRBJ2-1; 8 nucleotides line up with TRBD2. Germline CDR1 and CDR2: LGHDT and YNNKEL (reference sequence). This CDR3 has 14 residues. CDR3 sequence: CASSQRGLGRERFF. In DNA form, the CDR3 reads TGTGCCAGCAGCCAACGGGGACTAGGGCGTGAGCGGTTCTTC.

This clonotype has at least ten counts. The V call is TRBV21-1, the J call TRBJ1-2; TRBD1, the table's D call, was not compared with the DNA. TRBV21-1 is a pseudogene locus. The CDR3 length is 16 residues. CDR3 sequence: CASSKRTGGLLYGYTF. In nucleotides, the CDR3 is TGTGCCAGCAGCAAACGGACAGGGGGCTTGCTATATGGCTACACCTTC.

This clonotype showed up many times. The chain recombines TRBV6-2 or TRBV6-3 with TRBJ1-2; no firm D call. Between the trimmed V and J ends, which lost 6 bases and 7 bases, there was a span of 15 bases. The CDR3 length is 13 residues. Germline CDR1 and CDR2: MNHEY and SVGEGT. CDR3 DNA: TGTGCCAGCAGCCACCGCCAACAAGTTGGCTACACCTTC. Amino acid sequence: CASSHRQQVGYTF.

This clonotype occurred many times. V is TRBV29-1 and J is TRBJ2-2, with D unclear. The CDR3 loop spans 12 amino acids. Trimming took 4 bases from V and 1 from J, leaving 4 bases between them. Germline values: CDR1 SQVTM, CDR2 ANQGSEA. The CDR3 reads CSVVKNTGELFF. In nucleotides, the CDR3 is TGCAGCGTTGTAAAGAACACCGGGGAGCTGTTTTTT.

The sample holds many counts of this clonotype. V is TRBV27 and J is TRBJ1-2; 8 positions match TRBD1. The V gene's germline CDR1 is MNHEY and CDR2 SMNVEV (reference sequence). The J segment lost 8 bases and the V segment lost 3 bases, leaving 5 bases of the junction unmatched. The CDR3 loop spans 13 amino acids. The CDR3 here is CASSFRQGKGYTF. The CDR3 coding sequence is TGTGCCAGCAGTTTTAGACAGGGGAAGGGCTACACCTTC.

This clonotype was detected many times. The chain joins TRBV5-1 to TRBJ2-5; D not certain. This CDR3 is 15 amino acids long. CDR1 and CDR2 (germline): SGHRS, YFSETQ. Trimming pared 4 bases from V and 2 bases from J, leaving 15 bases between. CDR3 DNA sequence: TGCGCCAGCAGCCAACACTTCGGTCCACAAGAGACCCAGTACTTC. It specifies CASSQHFGPQETQYF.

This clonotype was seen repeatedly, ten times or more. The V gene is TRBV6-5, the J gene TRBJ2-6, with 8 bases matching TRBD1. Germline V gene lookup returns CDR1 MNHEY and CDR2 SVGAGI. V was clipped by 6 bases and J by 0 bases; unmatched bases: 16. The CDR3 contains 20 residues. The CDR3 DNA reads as TGTGCCAGCAGCGCGCCAGCCAAGACAGGGGCGACCTCTGGGGCCAACGTCCTGACTTTC. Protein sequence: CASSAPAKTGATSGANVLTF.

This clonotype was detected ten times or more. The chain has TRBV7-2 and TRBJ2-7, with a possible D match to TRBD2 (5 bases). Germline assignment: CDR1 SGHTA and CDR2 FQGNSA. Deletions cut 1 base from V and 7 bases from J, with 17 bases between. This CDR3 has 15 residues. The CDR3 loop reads CASSLVVLAHGEQYF. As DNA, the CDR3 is TGTGCCAGCAGCTTAGTCGTTCTAGCCCACGGGGAGCAGTACTTC. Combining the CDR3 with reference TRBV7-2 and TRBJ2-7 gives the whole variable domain GAGVSQSPSNKVTEKGKDVELRCDPISGHTALYWYRQSLGQGLEFLIYFQGNSAPDKSGLPSDRFSAERTGGSVSTLTIQRTQQEDSAVYLCASSLVVLAHGEQYFGPGTRLTVT.

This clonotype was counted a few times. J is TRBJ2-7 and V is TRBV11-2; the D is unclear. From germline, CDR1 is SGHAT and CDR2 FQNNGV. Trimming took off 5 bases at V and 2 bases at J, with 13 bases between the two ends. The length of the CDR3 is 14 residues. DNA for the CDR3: TGTGCCAGCAGCCATTACGGGTCCCCCTACGAGCAGTACTTC. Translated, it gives CASSHYGSPYEQYF.

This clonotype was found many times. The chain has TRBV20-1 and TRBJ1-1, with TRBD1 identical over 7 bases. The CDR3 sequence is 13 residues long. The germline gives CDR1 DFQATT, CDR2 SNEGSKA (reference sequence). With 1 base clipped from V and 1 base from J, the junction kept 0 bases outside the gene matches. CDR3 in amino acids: CSARGDRNTEAFF. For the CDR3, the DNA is TGCAGTGCTAGAGGGGACAGGAACACTGAAGCTTTCTTT.

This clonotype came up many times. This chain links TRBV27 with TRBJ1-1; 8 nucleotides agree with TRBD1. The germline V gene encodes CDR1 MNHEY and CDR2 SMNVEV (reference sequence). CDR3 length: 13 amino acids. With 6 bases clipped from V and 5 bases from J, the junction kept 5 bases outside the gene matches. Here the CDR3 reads CASSLDRGTEAFF. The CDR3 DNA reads TGTGCCAGCAGCCTAGACAGGGGTACTGAAGCTTTCTTT.

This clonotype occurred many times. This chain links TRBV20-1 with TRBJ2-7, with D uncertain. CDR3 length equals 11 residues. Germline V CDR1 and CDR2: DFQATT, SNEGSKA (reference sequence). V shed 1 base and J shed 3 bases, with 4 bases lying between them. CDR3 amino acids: CSARGDYEQYF. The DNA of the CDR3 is TGCAGTGCTAGAGGGGACTACGAGCAGTACTTC.

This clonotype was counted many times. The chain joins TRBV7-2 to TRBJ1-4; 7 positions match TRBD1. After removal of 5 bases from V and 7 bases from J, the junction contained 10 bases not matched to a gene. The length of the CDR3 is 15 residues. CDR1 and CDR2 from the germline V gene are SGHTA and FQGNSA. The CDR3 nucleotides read TGTGCCAGCAGCCCCAGACAGGGCCTAGGTGAAAAACTGTTTTTT. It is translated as CASSPRQGLGEKLFF.

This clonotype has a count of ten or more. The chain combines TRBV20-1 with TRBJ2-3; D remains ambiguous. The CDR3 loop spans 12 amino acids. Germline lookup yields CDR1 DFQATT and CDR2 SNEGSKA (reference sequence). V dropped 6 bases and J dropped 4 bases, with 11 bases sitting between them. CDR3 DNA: TGCAGTGCCTGGAGCTTGGCAGATACGCAGTATTTT. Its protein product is CSAWSLADTQYF.

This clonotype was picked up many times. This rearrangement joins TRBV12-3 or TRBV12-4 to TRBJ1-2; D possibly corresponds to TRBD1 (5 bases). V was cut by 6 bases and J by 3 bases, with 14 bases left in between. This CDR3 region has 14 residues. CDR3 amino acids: CASSPPGGHYGYTF. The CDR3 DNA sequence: TGTGCCAGCAGCCCTCCCGGGGGACACTATGGCTACACCTTC.

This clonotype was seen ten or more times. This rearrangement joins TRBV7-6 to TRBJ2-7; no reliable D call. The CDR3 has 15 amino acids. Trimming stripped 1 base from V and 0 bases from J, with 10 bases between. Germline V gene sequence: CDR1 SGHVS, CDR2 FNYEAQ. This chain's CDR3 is CASSLVGQFSYEQYF. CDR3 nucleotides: TGTGCCAGCAGCTTAGTTGGGCAGTTCTCCTACGAGCAGTACTTC.

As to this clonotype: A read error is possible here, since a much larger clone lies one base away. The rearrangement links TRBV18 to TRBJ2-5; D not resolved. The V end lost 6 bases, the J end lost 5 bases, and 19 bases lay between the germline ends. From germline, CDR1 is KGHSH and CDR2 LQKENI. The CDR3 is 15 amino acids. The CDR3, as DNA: TGTGCCAGCTCGCCTAGTCCAGGAGCGTGGGAGACCCAGTACTTC. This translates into CASSPSPGAWETQYF.